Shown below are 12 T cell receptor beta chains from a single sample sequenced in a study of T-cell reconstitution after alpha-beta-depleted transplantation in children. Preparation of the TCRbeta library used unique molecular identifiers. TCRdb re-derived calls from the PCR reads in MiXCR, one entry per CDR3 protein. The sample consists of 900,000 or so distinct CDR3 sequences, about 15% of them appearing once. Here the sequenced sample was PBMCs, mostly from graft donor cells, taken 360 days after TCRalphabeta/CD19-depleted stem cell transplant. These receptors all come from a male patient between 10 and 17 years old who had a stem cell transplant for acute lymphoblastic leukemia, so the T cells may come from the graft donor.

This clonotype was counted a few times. For the CDR3, the DNA is TGTGCCAGCAGCTTAGGGGCAGGGGGCGCGATTGACTATGGCTACACCTTC. It translates to CASSLGAGGAIDYGYTF. This chain joins TRBV7-9 and TRBJ1-2; 8 bases line up with TRBD1. Unmatched junction bases numbered 10, after V lost 1 base and J lost 3 bases. CDR1 and CDR2 from the germline V gene are SEHNR and FQNEAQ (reference sequence). This CDR3 is 17 amino acids long.

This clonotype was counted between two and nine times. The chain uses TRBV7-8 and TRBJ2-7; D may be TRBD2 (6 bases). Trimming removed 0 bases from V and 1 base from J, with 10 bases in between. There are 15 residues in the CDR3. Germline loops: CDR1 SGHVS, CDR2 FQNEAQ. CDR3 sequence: CASSLASGLSYEQYF. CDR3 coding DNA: TGTGCCAGCAGCTTAGCGTCCGGACTATCCTACGAGCAGTACTTC. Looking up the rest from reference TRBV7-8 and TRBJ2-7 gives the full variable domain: GAGVSQSPRYKVAKRGQDVALRCDPISGHVSLFWYQQALGQGPEFLTYFQNEAQLDKSGLPSDRFFAERPEGSVSTLKIQRTQQEDSAVYLCASSLASGLSYEQYFGPGTRLTVT.

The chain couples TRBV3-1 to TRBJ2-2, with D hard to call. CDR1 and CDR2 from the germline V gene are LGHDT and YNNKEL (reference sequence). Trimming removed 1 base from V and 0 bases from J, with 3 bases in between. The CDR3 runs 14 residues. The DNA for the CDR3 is TGTGCCAGCAGCCAAGCCCCGAACACCGGGGAGCTGTTTTTT. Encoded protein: CASSQAPNTGELFF.

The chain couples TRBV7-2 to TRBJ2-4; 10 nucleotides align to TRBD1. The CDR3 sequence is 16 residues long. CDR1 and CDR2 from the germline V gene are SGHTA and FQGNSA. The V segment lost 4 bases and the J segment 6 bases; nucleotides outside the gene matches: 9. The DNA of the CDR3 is TGTGCCAGCAGCTACCGACATGGACAGGGGGGAAACATTCAGTACTTC. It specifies CASSYRHGQGGNIQYF. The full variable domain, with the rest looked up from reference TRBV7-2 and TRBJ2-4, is GAGVSQSPSNKVTEKGKDVELRCDPISGHTALYWYRQSLGQGLEFLIYFQGNSAPDKSGLPSDRFSAERTGGSVSTLTIQRTQQEDSAVYLCASSYRHGQGGNIQYFGAGTRLSVL.

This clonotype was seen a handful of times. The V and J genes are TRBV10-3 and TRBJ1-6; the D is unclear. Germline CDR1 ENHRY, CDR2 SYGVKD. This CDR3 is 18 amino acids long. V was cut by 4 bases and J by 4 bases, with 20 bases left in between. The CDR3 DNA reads TGTGCCATCAGTGGTTGGTGGAGGAAAGGGAGATATAATTCACCCCTCCACTTT. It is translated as CAISGWWRKGRYNSPLHF.

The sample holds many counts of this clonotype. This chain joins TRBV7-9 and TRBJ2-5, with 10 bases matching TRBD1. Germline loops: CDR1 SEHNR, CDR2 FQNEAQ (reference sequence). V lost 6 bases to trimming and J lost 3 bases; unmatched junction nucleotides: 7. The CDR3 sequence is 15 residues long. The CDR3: CASRVTGTGEETQYF. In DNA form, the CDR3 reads TGTGCCAGCAGAGTTACCGGGACAGGGGAAGAGACCCAGTACTTC.

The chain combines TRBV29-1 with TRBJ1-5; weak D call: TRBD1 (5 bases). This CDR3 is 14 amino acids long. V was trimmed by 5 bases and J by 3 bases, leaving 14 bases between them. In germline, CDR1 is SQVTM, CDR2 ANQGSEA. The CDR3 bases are TGCAGCGTTCGCGACAGCTCTATCAATCAGCCCCAGCATTTT. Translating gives CSVRDSSINQPQHF.

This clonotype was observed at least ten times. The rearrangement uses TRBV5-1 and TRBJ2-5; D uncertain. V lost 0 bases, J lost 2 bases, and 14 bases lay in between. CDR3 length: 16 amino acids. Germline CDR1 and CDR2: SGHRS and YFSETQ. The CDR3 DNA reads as TGCGCCAGCAGCTTGGCTTTGGACGGTTCACAAGAGACCCAGTACTTC. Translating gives CASSLALDGSQETQYF.

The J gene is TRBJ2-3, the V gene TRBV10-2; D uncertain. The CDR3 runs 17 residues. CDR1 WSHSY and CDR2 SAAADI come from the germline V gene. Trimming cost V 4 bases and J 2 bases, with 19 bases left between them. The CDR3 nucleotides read TGCGCCAGCAGTGGCAGCCCAAGCCGCCGAGTCACAGATACGCAGTATTTT. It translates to CASSGSPSRRVTDTQYF.

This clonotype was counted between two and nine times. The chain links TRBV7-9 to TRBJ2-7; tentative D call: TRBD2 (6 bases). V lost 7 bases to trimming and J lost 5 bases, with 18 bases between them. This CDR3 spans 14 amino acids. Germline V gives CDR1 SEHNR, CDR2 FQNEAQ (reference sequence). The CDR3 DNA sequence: TGTGCCAGCACCCCGGGGGTCCGGCGGGACGAGCAGTACTTC. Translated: CASTPGVRRDEQYF.

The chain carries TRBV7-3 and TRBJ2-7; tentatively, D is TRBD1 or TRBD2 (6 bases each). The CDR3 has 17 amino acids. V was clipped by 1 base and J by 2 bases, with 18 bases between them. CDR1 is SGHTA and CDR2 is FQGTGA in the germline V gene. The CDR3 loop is CASSLKGGYRGTYEQYF. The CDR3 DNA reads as TGTGCCAGCAGCTTAAAGGGGGGATACCGTGGGACCTACGAGCAGTACTTC.

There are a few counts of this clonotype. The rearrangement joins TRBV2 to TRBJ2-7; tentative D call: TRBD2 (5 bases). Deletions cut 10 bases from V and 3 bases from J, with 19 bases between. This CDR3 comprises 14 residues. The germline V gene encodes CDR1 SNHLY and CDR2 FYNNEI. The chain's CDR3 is CAIPTIPNHYEQYF. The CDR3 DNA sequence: TGTGCCATTCCGACTATCCCGAATCACTACGAGCAGTACTTC.